This TCR beta chain came from a study of T-cell reconstitution after alpha-beta-depleted transplantation in children. There are 8 residues in the CDR3. Germline loops: CDR1 SEHNR, CDR2 FQNEAQ (reference sequence). This clonotype showed up just a few times. Its antigen is not known. Study-wide results and caveats: T cells produced anew were the main source of T-cell counts and diversity one year after transplant. About two months after transplant, alpha-beta T cells reportedly came from several hundred expanded graft clones.

Construction of the TCRbeta library involved unique molecular identifiers. MiXCR was run by TCRdb on the PCR reads, yielding one entry per CDR3 protein. There are about 580,000 distinct CDR3 sequences in the sample; 20% to 25% occur only once, and over 12% lies in the top ten. This material consisted of PBMCs, mostly from graft donor cells, taken 360 days after TCRalphabeta/CD19-depleted stem cell transplant. The TCR originated in a boy younger than two who had a stem cell transplant for acute myeloid leukemia, so the T cells may come from the graft donor. This chain joins TRBV7-9 and TRBJ1-1; no clear D gene. The CDR3 coding sequence is TGTTCCAACACTGAAGCTTTCTTT. Encoded protein: CSNTEAFF.